The 3 T cell receptor beta chains reported below all come from one sample, sequenced in a study of sequential checkpoint blockade in melanoma. As to treatment: randomized to nivolumab then ipilimumab (arm A) or the reverse (arm B). Only in-frame clones appear in the TCRdb table, and some are missing; sequencing was by immunoSEQ multiplex PCR. The sample holds about 19,000 clones; about 83% are singletons and the top ten take 30% to 45%. The sequencing used CD8+ T cells sorted from blood (inferred from file names), collected from a patient given nivolumab and ipilimumab in sequence. These receptors were taken from a human donor with melanoma.

The chain recombines TRBV2 with TRBJ2-2; 7 bases are shared with TRBD1. The CDR3 runs 18 residues. From germline, CDR1 is SNHLY and CDR2 FYNNEI. V was clipped by 2 bases and J by 4 bases; unmatched bases: 13. As DNA, the CDR3 is TGTGCCAGCAGTGAACAGAACAGGGGTTTCTCGAGCACCGGGGAGCTGTTTTTT. Translation gives CASSEQNRGFSSTGELFF.

The chain couples TRBV7-9 to TRBJ2-7; D not resolved. V lost 4 bases and J lost 4, with 5 bases in between. The CDR3 totals 11 residues. The germline gives CDR1 SEHNR, CDR2 FQNEAQ (reference sequence). CDR3 loop: CASSWHYEQYF. The CDR3, as DNA: TGTGCCAGCAGCTGGCATTACGAGCAGTACTTC.

The genes are TRBV7-6 and TRBJ2-1, with D perhaps TRBD1 (5 bases). Per germline, CDR1 SGHVS and CDR2 FNYEAQ. Deletions cut 5 bases from V and 7 bases from J, with 6 bases between. This CDR3 contains 11 residues. CDR3 sequence reads: CASSQGNEQFF. The DNA of the CDR3 is TGTGCCAGCAGCCAGGGAAATGAGCAGTTCTTC.